One sample yielded the 2 T cell receptor beta chains listed below, sequenced in a study of CD8 T cells in Susac syndrome. The authors reverse transcribed about 0.45 to 1 ug RNA with random hexamers. In TCRdb, the immunoSEQ multiplex PCR reads were re-called with MiXCR into one record per CDR3 protein. The data contain around 170,000 distinct CDR3 sequences, around 95% of them singletons. Material: CD4+ T cells from PBMCs. Every receptor here comes from a human donor with Susac syndrome.

The chain links TRBV5-1 to TRBJ2-1; TRBD1 aligns across 9 bases. Per the germline V gene, CDR1 is SGHRS and CDR2 is YFSETQ. The CDR3 runs 15 residues. V was pared by 0 bases and J by 7 bases, with 5 bases of the junction left unmatched. CDR3 sequence: CASSLEQGARNEQFF. The CDR3 DNA is TGCGCCAGCAGCTTGGAACAGGGGGCGCGGAATGAGCAGTTCTTC.

The J gene is TRBJ2-7, the V gene TRBV10-3, with D hard to call. This CDR3 is built from 10 residues. Trimming stripped 4 bases from V and 5 bases from J, with 3 bases between. CDR1 ENHRY and CDR2 SYGVKD come from the germline V gene. CDR3 nucleotide sequence: TGTGCCATCAGTGCTCACGAGCAGTACTTC. Amino acids: CAISAHEQYF.